These 19 T cell receptor beta chains were all obtained from the same sample, sequenced in a study of cytomegalovirus exposure and HLA in healthy donors. The primer mix had 60 Vbeta and 13 Jbeta primers. Clones were sequenced by immunoSEQ multiplex PCR, and TCRdb holds only the in-frame ones, with some missing. The table shows over 100,000 clones, with nearly 65% occurring only once. The sequenced material came from PBMCs. These receptors were taken from a man in his forties or fifties in good health and CMV-seropositive.

Notes on this clone: This sample includes further DNA sequences coding for the same CDR3. The gene calls are TRBV28 and TRBJ2-5; 9 bases agree with TRBD1. CDR1 is MDHEN and CDR2 is SYDVKM in the germline V gene. The ends lost 6 bases at V and 1 base at J; junction bases unmatched: 12. The CDR3 has 17 residues. The CDR3 DNA reads TGTGCCAGCAGCCCATATCCCGGGACAGGGATCCAAGAGACCCAGTACTTC. Translating it yields CASSPYPGTGIQETQYF.

The chain joins TRBV6-5 to TRBJ1-4; possibly TRBD1 for D (6 bases). The CDR3 runs to 16 residues. From germline, CDR1 is MNHEY and CDR2 SVGAGI. V shed 0 bases and J shed 4 bases, with 12 bases lying between them. The CDR3 sequence is CASSYSPQGGNEKLFF. The CDR3 coding sequence is TGTGCCAGCAGTTACTCCCCCCAAGGGGGTAATGAAAAACTGTTTTTT.

The gene calls are TRBV2 and TRBJ1-5; 7 bases line up with TRBD1. Germline-derived CDR1 and CDR2 are SNHLY and FYNNEI. The CDR3 spans 14 residues. V lost 5 bases and J lost 3; bases outside the gene matches: 4. CDR3 protein: CASSKTGDNQPQHF. CDR3 nucleotide sequence: TGTGCCAGCAGTAAAACAGGGGACAATCAGCCCCAGCATTTT.

This clone has more than one count but fewer than ten. The rearrangement uses TRBV7-9 and TRBJ2-7; 7 bases align to TRBD1. Germline trimming cut 2 bases from V and 12 bases from J; bases unmatched to any gene: 7. The CDR3 length is 12 residues. CDR1 SEHNR and CDR2 FQNEAQ come from the germline V gene (reference sequence). The chain's CDR3 is CASSLTRGRVYF. Here the CDR3 DNA reads TGTGCCAGCAGCTTAACGAGGGGGCGGGTGTACTTC.

This chain uses TRBV10-2 with TRBJ1-2, with D perhaps matching TRBD1 (5 bases). Germline CDR1 WSHSY, CDR2 SAAADI. The CDR3 sequence is 16 residues long. Deletions cut 10 bases from V and 4 bases from J, with 25 bases between. The CDR3 sequence: CAIRTRWGEDLYGYTF. CDR3 nucleotides: TGCGCCATTCGAACCCGATGGGGGGAAGACCTCTATGGCTACACCTTC.

J is TRBJ2-3 and V is TRBV4-2; TRBD1 matches 8 bases. Germline V gives CDR1 LGHNA, CDR2 YNFKEQ. V lost 2 bases and J lost 1; bases outside the gene matches: 2. This CDR3 has 15 residues. CDR3 sequence (DNA): TGTGCCAGCAGCCAACAGGGGGCGGGCACAGATACGCAGTATTTT. Its protein is CASSQQGAGTDTQYF.

The V gene is TRBV27, the J gene TRBJ2-7, with 7 bases matching TRBD2. The CDR3 is 13 residues long. The trim removed 4 bases at V and 2 bases at J, leaving 2 bases unmatched. Looked up from germline, CDR1 is MNHEY and CDR2 is SMNVEV (reference sequence). CDR3 amino acids: CASSSGGTYEQYF. The CDR3 DNA sequence: TGTGCCAGCAGTTCGGGGGGAACCTACGAGCAGTACTTC.

The V call is TRBV9, the J call TRBJ1-1; D is unresolved. The CDR3 length is 14 residues. Germline CDR1 and CDR2: SGDLS and YYNGEE. The V gene lost 0 bases and the J gene lost 4 bases, with 10 bases spanning the gap. The CDR3 nucleotides are TGTGCCAGCAGCGTAGCTCCGACAAGCACTGAAGCTTTCTTT. Its protein is CASSVAPTSTEAFF.

The chain links TRBV6-6 to TRBJ2-3; D may be TRBD1 (7 bases). V was clipped by 7 bases and J by 0 bases, with 11 bases between them. Germline V gene sequence: CDR1 MNHNY, CDR2 SVGAGI (reference sequence). CDR3 length: 14 amino acids. The CDR3 loop is CASTPGGSTDTQYF. The CDR3 DNA sequence: TGTGCCAGCACTCCAGGGGGGAGCACAGATACGCAGTATTTT.

The chain has TRBV7-3 and TRBJ1-2, with TRBD1 matching 8 bases. V was pared by 5 bases and J by 4 bases, with 9 bases of the junction left unmatched. The length of the CDR3 is 15 residues. CDR1 and CDR2 from the germline V gene are SGHTA and FQGTGA. Written as DNA, the CDR3 is TGTGCCAGCAGCGTCTCAGGGGGCGCGGGCTATGGCTACACCTTC. Its protein is CASSVSGGAGYGYTF.

V gene TRBV29-1 combines with J gene TRBJ2-1; 13 bases are a match to TRBD2. J was trimmed by 9 bases and V by 4 bases; bases with no gene match: 3. Germline loops: CDR1 SQVTM, CDR2 ANQGSEA. CDR3 length: 13 amino acids. The CDR3: CSVALAGGREQFF. In DNA form, the CDR3 reads TGCAGCGTTGCACTAGCGGGGGGGCGTGAGCAGTTCTTC.

This clone was seen only a few times. The chain is built from TRBV7-3 and TRBJ2-2, with TRBD1 as a possible D gene (6 bases). CDR1 is SGHTA and CDR2 is FQGTGA in the germline V gene. The V end lost 4 bases, the J end lost 8 bases, and 14 bases lay between the germline ends. This CDR3 has 14 residues. CDR3 DNA: TGTGCCAGCAGCTCCTCGAACAGGGTTGGGGAGCTGTTTTTT. This sequence encodes CASSSSNRVGELFF.

The table lists this clone with a count of one. The chain carries TRBV27 and TRBJ2-5; possibly TRBD1 for D (6 bases). The better agreement between TRBJ2-7 and the DNA end casts doubt on the J call. CDR1 is MNHEY, CDR2 SMNVEV, per germline (reference sequence). The CDR3 runs 16 residues. The CDR3, as DNA: TGTGCCAGCAGTTTATTAATGGGGACAAGCTCCTACGAGCAGTACTTC. Amino acids: CASSLLMGTSSYEQYF.

This sequence joins TRBV27 and TRBJ2-1; D possibly corresponds to TRBD2 (7 bases). The V gene's germline CDR1 is MNHEY and CDR2 SMNVEV (reference sequence). This CDR3 contains 14 residues. Trimming removed 8 bases from V and 7 bases from J, with 18 bases in between. The CDR3 sequence is CASRRGAAGNEQFF. CDR3 in DNA: TGTGCCAGCCGACGGGGGGCGGCGGGAAATGAGCAGTTCTTC.

The chain has TRBV5-1 and TRBJ2-6, with 7 bases identical to TRBD2. V gave up 10 bases and J gave up 2 bases; unmatched junction bases: 3. The CDR3 extends over 13 amino acids. The V gene's germline CDR1 is SGHRS and CDR2 YFSETQ. CDR3 DNA: TGCGCCGAGCGGGACGCTGGGGCCAACGTCCTGACTTTC. Translating gives CAERDAGANVLTF.

This clone has a handful of counts. This chain joins TRBV2 and TRBJ2-5, with 11 bases aligning to TRBD1. CDR1 SNHLY and CDR2 FYNNEI come from the germline V gene. The CDR3 consists of 14 residues. V dropped 4 bases and J dropped 5; count of bases not matched to a gene: 3. The CDR3 region is CASSGTGGWETQYF. The CDR3 nucleotides read TGTGCCAGCAGTGGGACAGGGGGCTGGGAGACCCAGTACTTC.

The chain links TRBV18 to TRBJ1-1, with a weak D call TRBD1 (5 bases). Deletions cut 4 bases from V and 4 bases from J, with 10 bases between. Germline V gene lookup returns CDR1 KGHSH and CDR2 LQKENI. This CDR3 has 13 residues. This chain's CDR3 is CASSRPGRTEAFF. Here the CDR3 DNA reads TGTGCCAGCTCACGGCCAGGGCGCACTGAAGCTTTCTTT.

V gene TRBV30 combines with J gene TRBJ2-7; D possibly corresponds to TRBD2 (5 bases). V was trimmed by 0 bases and J by 1 base, leaving 10 bases between them. The CDR3 is made up of 14 amino acids. Germline assignment: CDR1 GTSNPN and CDR2 SVGIG (reference sequence). CDR3 in DNA: TGTGCCTGGAGTGTCTGGGGAGAATCCTACGAGCAGTACTTC. As protein: CAWSVWGESYEQYF.

This clone was found a few times. The V call is TRBV11-2, the J call TRBJ2-6, with a tentative D call TRBD2 (7 bases). Germline V gives CDR1 SGHAT, CDR2 FQNNGV. This CDR3 has 14 amino acids. The V and J ends lost 0 bases and 13 bases respectively, with 13 bases between them. The CDR3 loop reads CASSLDRGARVLTF. In DNA form, the CDR3 reads TGTGCCAGCAGCTTAGATCGGGGGGCCCGGGTCCTGACTTTC.